The 23 T cell receptor beta chains below were found in one sample sequenced in a study of T-cell memory formation after mild COVID-19. One entry per CDR3 protein, called by TCRdb with MiXCR from the 5' RACE reads. The sample comprises fewer than 350,000 distinct CDR3 sequences, approximately 7.6% of which are singletons, and about 20% rests with the top ten. The sample was PBMCs or a T cell subset sorted from them (not recorded which). These receptors originate from a man aged 18 to 29 who had mild COVID-19 (a few samples of this study predate the infection). Cell type and time point are not known.

This clonotype has a handful of counts. This chain links TRBV25-1 with TRBJ2-7; 11 bases map to TRBD1. The ends lost 3 bases at V and 3 bases at J; junction bases unmatched: 4. The CDR3 sequence is 15 residues long. Germline CDR1 and CDR2: MGHDK and SYGVNS. Written as DNA, the CDR3 is TGTGCCAGCAGTGAGAGGGACAGGGGGTACTACGAGCAGTACTTC. It specifies CASSERDRGYYEQYF.

The gene calls are TRBV7-3 and TRBJ2-7; 7 positions agree with TRBD2. CDR1 is SGHTA and CDR2 is FQGTGA in the germline V gene. Trimming at V came to 5 bases and at J to 6 bases, leaving 13 bases not matched to a gene. This CDR3 has 15 amino acids. The DNA for the CDR3 is TGTGCCAGCAGCCTCTGGGGAGGACTAGGGGCCGAGCAGTACTTC. Translating it yields CASSLWGGLGAEQYF.

This clonotype was found a few times. The chain combines TRBV20-1 with TRBJ2-7, with 7 bases lining up with TRBD1. Unmatched junction bases numbered 6, after V lost 0 bases and J lost 4 bases. The CDR3 extends over 14 amino acids. Germline V gene data show CDR1 as DFQATT and CDR2 as SNEGSKA (reference sequence). CDR3 bases: TGCAGTGCTAGAGATTCGGGACAGAAATACGAGCAGTACTTC. Its protein product is CSARDSGQKYEQYF.

The CDR3 here is CASSRTSRETQYF. The CDR3 DNA reads as TGTGCCAGCAGTAGGACTAGCCGCGAGACCCAGTACTTC. V is TRBV6-5 and J is TRBJ2-5; 8 nucleotides match TRBD2. This CDR3 comprises 13 residues. CDR1 is MNHEY and CDR2 is SVGAGI in the germline V gene. V lost 5 bases to trimming and J lost 5 bases; unmatched junction nucleotides: 4.

This clonotype showed up many times. The chain couples TRBV4-1 to TRBJ2-5; tentative D call: TRBD2 (7 bases). Between the trimmed V and J ends, which lost 0 bases and 2 bases, there was a span of 10 bases. Germline-derived CDR1 and CDR2 are MGHRA and YSYEKL. The CDR3 extends over 15 amino acids. The DNA for the CDR3 is TGCGCCAGCAGCCAAGATGGGGGGGCTCAAGAGACCCAGTACTTC. It encodes CASSQDGGAQETQYF.

The chain employs TRBV24-1 and TRBJ2-3; D is undetermined. Germline values: CDR1 KGHDR, CDR2 SFDVKD. This CDR3 comprises 14 residues. V lost 3 bases and J 4 bases, leaving 10 bases between the germline ends. The CDR3 DNA follows: TGTGCCACCAGTGATCCCTTCCGTGCAGATACGCAGTATTTT. It yields the protein CATSDPFRADTQYF.

This clonotype was counted ten times or more. V and J are TRBV4-3 and TRBJ2-7, with D perhaps TRBD2 (5 bases). The CDR3 is made up of 14 amino acids. Germline CDR1 and CDR2: LGHNA and YSLEER. Trimming cost V 4 bases and J 3 bases, with 13 bases left between them. CDR3 amino acids: CASSRESGFYEQYF. The CDR3 bases are TGCGCCAGCAGCCGCGAGTCGGGGTTCTACGAGCAGTACTTC.

This clonotype was detected a few times. The CDR3 here is CASSEGLAATDTQYF. The CDR3 bases are TGCGCCAGCAGCGAAGGACTAGCGGCCACAGATACGCAGTATTTT. J is TRBJ2-3 and V is TRBV5-1, with TRBD2 identical over 10 bases. V dropped 4 bases and J dropped 2; count of bases not matched to a gene: 4. Germline lookup yields CDR1 SGHRS and CDR2 YFSETQ. The CDR3 contains 15 residues.

This clonotype was seen many times. The CDR3, as DNA: TGTGCCAGCAGCCAAGGGACACCTAGCACAGATACGCAGTATTTT. As protein: CASSQGTPSTDTQYF. The gene calls are TRBV7-2 and TRBJ2-3; D might be TRBD1 (6 bases). The CDR3 covers 15 residues. V lost 5 bases and J lost 0, with 12 bases in between. Germline CDR1 reads SGHTA; CDR2 reads FQGNSA.

In this sample, this clonotype turned up a few times. The chain employs TRBV24-1 and TRBJ1-5; weak D call: TRBD1 (5 bases). The V gene lost 4 bases and the J gene lost 0 bases, with 12 bases spanning the gap. CDR3 size: 16 residues. CDR1 is KGHDR, CDR2 SFDVKD, per germline. CDR3 in DNA: TGTGCCACCAGTGAGGCCGCGGGGGATAGCAATCAGCCCCAGCATTTT. Translation gives CATSEAAGDSNQPQHF.

This clonotype was detected only a few times. This chain uses TRBV3-1 with TRBJ2-3; D is undetermined. V was cut by 0 bases and J by 0 bases, with 7 bases left in between. CDR3 length equals 15 residues. Germline CDR1 is LGHDT and CDR2 is YNNKEL (reference sequence). Written as DNA, the CDR3 is TGTGCCAGCAGCCAAGACCCGGGTAGCACAGATACGCAGTATTTT. Its protein product is CASSQDPGSTDTQYF.

The chain recombines TRBV20-1 with TRBJ2-1, with D possibly matching TRBD2 (5 bases). The CDR3 is 14 amino acids. Trimming stripped 5 bases from V and 1 base from J, with 12 bases between. The germline gives CDR1 DFQATT, CDR2 SNEGSKA (reference sequence). The CDR3 loop reads CSAPTPGSYNEQFF. CDR3 DNA: TGCAGTGCTCCGACCCCGGGGTCCTACAATGAGCAGTTCTTC.

This clonotype was counted many times. The CDR3 DNA sequence: TGTGCCAGCCTGGGGGACGGCAATCAGCCCCAGCATTTT. This encodes CASLGDGNQPQHF. The chain uses TRBV12-3 or TRBV12-4 and TRBJ1-5, with a tentative D call TRBD1 (5 bases). The length of the CDR3 is 13 residues. The V and J ends lost 8 bases and 2 bases respectively, with 10 bases between them.

This clonotype was observed a single time. This sequence joins TRBV20-1 and TRBJ2-3, with D tentatively TRBD1 (6 bases). Trimming removed 0 bases at V and 5 bases at J, with 12 bases between. CDR1 is DFQATT and CDR2 is SNEGSKA in the germline V gene (reference sequence). The CDR3 is 14 residues long. This CDR3 reads CSARDHRVGDTQYF. The CDR3 nucleotides read TGCAGTGCTAGAGATCACAGGGTGGGAGATACGCAGTATTTT.

This clonotype was seen a handful of times. The chain employs TRBV5-8 and TRBJ2-5; 12 bases align to TRBD1. This CDR3 has 18 amino acids. Trimming cost V 3 bases and J 5 bases; bases outside gene matches: 14. Germline V gene data show CDR1 as SGHTS and CDR2 as YDEGEE. In DNA form, the CDR3 reads TGTGCCAGCAGCTCGGGACAGGGGGCGTTATGGGGATTGGAGACCCAGTACTTC. Residues: CASSSGQGALWGLETQYF.

The sample holds many counts of this clonotype. This rearrangement joins TRBV7-7 to TRBJ2-7, with D possibly being TRBD1 (5 bases). The CDR3 is 14 residues long. Germline values: CDR1 SSHAT, CDR2 FNYEAQ (reference sequence). The CDR3 loop is CASSFTGPKGEQYV. DNA for the CDR3: TGTGCTAGCAGCTTTACAGGTCCTAAAGGGGAGCAGTACGTC.

In its sample, this clonotype was seen a few times. The chain uses TRBV20-1 and TRBJ2-5; TRBD2 matches at 11 bases. The CDR3 extends over 16 amino acids. Germline CDR1 DFQATT, CDR2 SNEGSKA (reference sequence). The junction had 7 bases not matched to a gene; V was cut back by 0 bases and J by 4 bases. This CDR3 is CSARDLMTSGVETQYF. For the CDR3, the DNA is TGCAGTGCTAGAGATCTAATGACTAGCGGGGTAGAGACCCAGTACTTC.

This clonotype has a handful of counts. CDR3 nucleotides: TGTGCCAGCAGCTTAGCGGGACAGGGGTGGGAGACCCAGTACTTC. This codes for CASSLAGQGWETQYF. The chain has TRBV7-2 and TRBJ2-5, with TRBD1 matching 10 bases. Germline CDR1 reads SGHTA; CDR2 reads FQGNSA. Trimming removed 0 bases from V and 5 bases from J; junction bases left unmatched: 3. The CDR3 has 15 residues.

This clonotype has just a few counts. This rearrangement joins TRBV2 to TRBJ2-7, with no clear D. Germline V gives CDR1 SNHLY, CDR2 FYNNEI. The CDR3 sequence is 11 residues long. The ends were cut back, 4 bases at V and 2 bases at J, with 3 bases in the middle. The CDR3 bases are TGTGCCAGCAGTGCTGCCTACGAGCAGTACTTC. Protein: CASSAAYEQYF.

This clonotype came up a few times. The CDR3: CSAREVAGLNQPQHF. In nucleotides, the CDR3 is TGCAGTGCTAGAGAGGTGGCCGGGTTAAATCAGCCCCAGCATTTT. V gene TRBV20-1 combines with J gene TRBJ1-5, with D uncertain. Germline V gives CDR1 DFQATT, CDR2 SNEGSKA (reference sequence). Trimming shortened V by 0 bases and J by 4 bases, and 13 bases separated the two germline ends. The CDR3 has 15 amino acids.

The chain is built from TRBV27 and TRBJ2-7; 7 bases fit TRBD1. Germline V CDR1 and CDR2: MNHEY, SMNVEV (reference sequence). The J segment lost 2 bases and the V segment lost 2 bases, leaving 3 bases of the junction unmatched. The CDR3 is made up of 14 amino acids. For the CDR3, the DNA is TGTGCCAGCAGTTTAGAGGGACAGCCCTACGAGCAGTACGTC. This gives the protein CASSLEGQPYEQYV.

In this sample, this clonotype turned up a few times. This chain connects TRBV7-9 to TRBJ2-3, with 7 bases lining up with TRBD1. V lost 5 bases, J lost 3 bases, and 8 bases stayed unmatched. Germline CDR1 and CDR2: SEHNR and FQNEAQ (reference sequence). This CDR3 has 15 amino acids. CDR3 in DNA: TGTGCCAGCAGCAACCGACAGGGTTGGACAGATACGCAGTATTTT. Translating it yields CASSNRQGWTDTQYF.

The chain links TRBV4-3 to TRBJ1-4, with D possibly being TRBD1 (6 bases). CDR1 LGHNA and CDR2 YSLEER come from the germline V gene. V was shortened by 4 bases and J by 4 bases, with 10 bases between the two germline ends. The CDR3 extends over 14 amino acids. The CDR3 nucleotides are TGCGCCAGCAGCCCCGGAGGGGGTAATGAAAAACTGTTTTTT. Its translation is CASSPGGGNEKLFF.